This TCR beta chain derives from a study of blood T cell repertoires in COVID-19. The wider study: Researchers got acute and convalescent COVID-19 samples from the United States, Italy and Spain. T cells, B-cell-depleted T cells, or PBMCs supplied cDNA or gDNA.

Trimming cost V 5 bases and J 0 bases, with 13 bases left between them. The CDR3 runs 15 residues. Enrolled during active infection, Seattle patients were then followed longitudinally. In the original processing: How many nucleated cells were present was estimated from reference gene primer amplification. Sequenced by immunoSEQ multiplex PCR; TCRdb stores in-frame clones only, minus some. V, J and clone size reflect that table, while D and trimming were determined from the DNA. Of 250,000 to 400,000 clones listed, about nine tenths are singletons. Sequenced sample: peripheral blood. This TCR was recovered from a woman in her 30s with COVID-19, enrolled during active disease. The chain combines TRBV23-1 with TRBJ1-1; the D gene is possibly TRBD1 (6 bases). TRBV23-1 is an open reading frame, and its role is uncertain. The CDR3 reads CASSLTGPMNTEAFF. For the CDR3, the DNA is TGCGCCAGCAGTTTAACAGGGCCGATGAACACTGAAGCTTTCTTT.